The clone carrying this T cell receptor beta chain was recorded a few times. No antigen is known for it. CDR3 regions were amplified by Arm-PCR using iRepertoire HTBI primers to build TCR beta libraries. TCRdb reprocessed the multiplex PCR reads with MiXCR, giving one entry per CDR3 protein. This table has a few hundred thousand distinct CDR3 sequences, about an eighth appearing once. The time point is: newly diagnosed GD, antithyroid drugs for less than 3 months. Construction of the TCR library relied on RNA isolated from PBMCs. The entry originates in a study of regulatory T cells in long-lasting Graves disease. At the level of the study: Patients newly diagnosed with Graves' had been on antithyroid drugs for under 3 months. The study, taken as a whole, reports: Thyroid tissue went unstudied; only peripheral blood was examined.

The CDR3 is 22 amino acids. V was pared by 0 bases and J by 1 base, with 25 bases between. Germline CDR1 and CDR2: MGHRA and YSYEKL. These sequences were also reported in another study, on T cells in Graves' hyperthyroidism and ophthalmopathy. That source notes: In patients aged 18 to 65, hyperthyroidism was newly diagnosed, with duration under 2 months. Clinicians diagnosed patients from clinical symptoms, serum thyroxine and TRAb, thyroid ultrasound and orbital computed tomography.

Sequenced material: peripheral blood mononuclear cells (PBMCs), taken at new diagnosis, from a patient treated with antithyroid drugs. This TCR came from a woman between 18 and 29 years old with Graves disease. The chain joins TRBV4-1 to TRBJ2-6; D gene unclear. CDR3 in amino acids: CASSQDWGLIPFVTSGANVLTF. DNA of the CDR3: TGCGCCAGCAGCCAAGATTGGGGATTGATTCCATTCGTGACATCTGGGGCCAACGTCCTGACTTTC.